This T cell receptor (beta chain) was sequenced in a study of blood T cells in healthy people across ages. Study at large: Capturing about one barcoded beta molecule per two T cells was achieved by template switching.

Trimming cost V 2 bases and J 2 bases, with 10 bases left between them. The CDR3 has 14 residues. Then a second PCR, running roughly 7 to 11 cycles, was carried out with a sample-barcoded 5' primer and a J-beta primer mix. One entry per CDR3 protein, called by TCRdb with MiXCR from the 5' RACE reads. The repertoire holds about 580,000 distinct CDR3 sequences, with around 50% as singletons. A minimum of 7 million PBMCs was isolated per sample. The specimen was blood. The sequence derives from an older man in good health. The V call is TRBV12-3 or TRBV12-4, the J call TRBJ2-7, with unresolved D. For the CDR3, the DNA is TGTGCCAGCAGTTTACGGAACCTGCCCTACGAGCAGTACTTC. Amino acid sequence: CASSLRNLPYEQYF.